The 29 T cell receptor beta chains listed next were all sequenced from one sample in a study of technical replicates of blood from a handful of donors. Data came from immunoSEQ multiplex PCR; TCRdb stores just in-frame clones and leaves some out. The table shows 95,000 to 100,000 clones, with under 96% occurring only once. The specimen was T cells isolated from PBMCs. Receptors were obtained from a human donor in good health.

V gene TRBV12-5 combines with J gene TRBJ2-3, with 9 bases fitting TRBD1. V trimming: 4 bases; J trimming: 2 bases; junction bases outside the gene matches: 7. Germline lookup yields CDR1 LGHNT and CDR2 FRNRAP. The CDR3 is 16 amino acids. Here the CDR3 reads CASGWSTGGDTDTQYF. The DNA of the CDR3 is TGTGCTAGTGGTTGGTCGACAGGGGGTGACACAGATACGCAGTATTTT. The full variable domain, its missing parts supplied by reference TRBV12-5 and TRBJ2-3, is DARVTQTPRHKVTEMGQEVTMRCQPILGHNTVFWYRQTMMQGLELLAYFRNRAPLDDSGMPKDRFSAEMPDATLATLKIQPSEPRDSAVYFCASGWSTGGDTDTQYFGPGTRLTVL.

The CDR3 is CAITFDGGGELFF. Written as DNA, the CDR3 is TGTGCCATCACTTTCGATGGAGGCGGGGAGCTGTTTTTT. V and J are TRBV10-3 and TRBJ2-2, with a weak D call TRBD2 (5 bases). With 7 bases removed from V and 7 bases from J, the gap between germline ends came to 13 bases. Germline V gene data show CDR1 as ENHRY and CDR2 as SYGVKD. The CDR3 totals 13 residues.

The chain carries TRBV28 and TRBJ2-7; D remains ambiguous. The CDR3 runs 11 residues. V shed 3 bases and J shed 3 bases, with 3 bases lying between them. Looked up from germline, CDR1 is MDHEN and CDR2 is SYDVKM. The CDR3 loop reads CASSFHYEQYF. CDR3 bases: TGTGCCAGCAGTTTTCACTACGAGCAGTACTTC.

This clone was observed a single time. The chain uses TRBV28 and TRBJ2-3; D unclear. This CDR3 contains 13 residues. Trimming removed 8 bases at V and 6 bases at J, with 15 bases between. Germline V gene lookup returns CDR1 MDHEN and CDR2 SYDVKM. CDR3 sequence: CASCTIMKDTQYF. In DNA, the CDR3 is TGTGCCAGCTGCACTATCATGAAGGATACGCAGTATTTT.

The V and J genes are TRBV2 and TRBJ2-1, with D possibly matching TRBD2 (7 bases). The CDR3 length is 13 residues. Germline V gene data show CDR1 as SNHLY and CDR2 as FYNNEI. V dropped 10 bases and J dropped 8 bases, with 18 bases sitting between them. CDR3 DNA: TGTGCCACAAGGGGGGGGGCCTCCGATGAGCAGTTCTTC. Translated, it gives CATRGGASDEQFF.

This clone was seen once. V is TRBV7-9 and J is TRBJ1-6, with D unresolved. CDR3 length equals 14 residues. The germline V gene has CDR1 SEHNR and CDR2 FQNEAQ (reference sequence). Trimming pared 4 bases from V and 8 bases from J, leaving 12 bases between. The CDR3 protein is CASSSRGVDSPLHF. CDR3 in DNA: TGTGCCAGCAGCTCACGCGGGGTGGATTCACCCCTCCACTTT.

The rearrangement uses TRBV30 and TRBJ2-2, with 9 nucleotides matching TRBD1. This CDR3 is built from 14 residues. V was pared by 5 bases and J by 5 bases, with 6 bases of the junction left unmatched. Germline V lookup: CDR1 GTSNPN, CDR2 SVGIG (reference sequence). The CDR3 is CAWGRQGETGELFF. For the CDR3, the DNA is TGTGCCTGGGGCAGACAGGGGGAAACCGGGGAGCTGTTTTTT.

The chain uses TRBV9 and TRBJ2-1; TRBD2 agrees at 10 bases. The junction had 9 bases not matched to a gene; V was cut back by 3 bases and J by 9 bases. This CDR3 spans 15 amino acids. The germline gives CDR1 SGDLS, CDR2 YYNGEE. The CDR3 is CASSEKAGGPIEQFF. The CDR3 DNA follows: TGTGCCAGCAGCGAAAAAGCGGGGGGGCCAATTGAGCAGTTCTTC.

V usage is TRBV30 and J usage is TRBJ1-5; TRBD1 is a possible D gene (5 bases). Germline loops: CDR1 GTSNPN, CDR2 SVGIG (reference sequence). Trimming stripped 0 bases from V and 7 bases from J, with 13 bases between. The CDR3 has 14 amino acids. The CDR3 sequence is CAWSVRGGVQPQHF. The DNA for the CDR3 is TGTGCCTGGAGTGTACGGGGGGGAGTCCAGCCCCAGCATTTT. The whole variable domain, remainder taken from reference TRBV30 and TRBJ1-5, is SQTIHQWPATLVQPVGSPLSLECTVEGTSNPNLYWYRQAAGRGLQLLFYSVGIGQISSEVPQNLSASRPQDRQFILSSKKLLLSDSGFYLCAWSVRGGVQPQHFGDGTRLSIL.

CDR3 residues: CASSYSPRAGNTIYF. In DNA, the CDR3 is TGTGCCAGCAGTTACTCTCCCAGGGCTGGAAACACCATATATTTT. This chain connects TRBV6-5 to TRBJ1-3, with D perhaps TRBD1 (5 bases). The CDR3 sequence is 15 residues long. Germline V gene sequence: CDR1 MNHEY, CDR2 SVGAGI. The V and J ends lost 0 bases and 2 bases respectively, with 8 bases between them.

V and J are TRBV7-8 and TRBJ1-1; possibly TRBD1 for D (6 bases). The CDR3 sequence is 15 residues long. The V end lost 2 bases, the J end lost 6 bases, and 16 bases lay between the germline ends. Germline V gives CDR1 SGHVS, CDR2 FQNEAQ. The CDR3 DNA sequence: TGTGCCAGCAGCTTAACTGTTCAGGGGCGGCCTGAAGCTTTCTTT. Translating it yields CASSLTVQGRPEAFF.

The rearrangement links TRBV19 to TRBJ1-5; TRBD1 agrees at 9 bases. CDR1 is LNHDA, CDR2 SQIVND, per germline (reference sequence). After removal of 7 bases from V and 4 bases from J, the junction contained 2 bases not matched to a gene. The CDR3 contains 13 residues. The CDR3 sequence: CASKTGGNQPQHF. In DNA form, the CDR3 reads TGTGCCAGTAAGACAGGGGGGAATCAGCCCCAGCATTTT.

The chain links TRBV11-2 to TRBJ2-4; 7 bases fit TRBD2. The CDR3 consists of 17 residues. CDR1 is SGHAT, CDR2 FQNNGV, per germline. V was clipped by 4 bases and J by 1 base; unmatched bases: 10. Here the CDR3 DNA reads TGTGCCAGCAGCTCCCTCCTGACTAGCTTGGCCAAAAACATTCAGTACTTC. Translation gives CASSSLLTSLAKNIQYF. The whole variable domain, remainder taken from reference TRBV11-2 and TRBJ2-4, is EAGVAQSPRYKIIEKRQSVAFWCNPISGHATLYWYQQILGQGPKLLIQFQNNGVVDDSQLPKDRFSAERLKGVDSTLKIQPAKLEDSAVYLCASSSLLTSLAKNIQYFGAGTRLSVL.

CDR3 in DNA: TGTGTCAGAAGCGTCGAGGGCCTCGGCAATCAGCCCCAGCATTTT. Amino acid sequence: CVRSVEGLGNQPQHF. The gene calls are TRBV7-5 and TRBJ1-5. TRBV7-5 is a recognized pseudogene. The CDR3 has 15 residues.

This chain uses TRBV10-3 with TRBJ2-3; 7 bases fit TRBD2. Looked up from germline, CDR1 is ENHRY and CDR2 is SYGVKD. The CDR3 is 15 amino acids. V was clipped by 6 bases and J by 1 base; unmatched bases: 7. The CDR3 DNA follows: TGTGCCATCAGCTCAAGCGGGGCTGGCACAGATACGCAGTATTTT. Translated: CAISSSGAGTDTQYF.

This sequence joins TRBV7-8 and TRBJ2-1; 11 bases map to TRBD2. Germline loops: CDR1 SGHVS, CDR2 FQNEAQ. The length of the CDR3 is 15 residues. V trimming: 2 bases; J trimming: 14 bases; junction bases outside the gene matches: 11. The chain's CDR3 is CASSLTPSGGRGEFF. CDR3 coding DNA: TGTGCCAGCAGCTTAACGCCTAGCGGGGGGAGGGGGGAGTTCTTC.

The CDR3 coding sequence is TGTGCCAGCAGTTATCCTGAGAGGATCTATGGCTACACCTTC. It specifies CASSYPERIYGYTF. The chain links TRBV28 to TRBJ1-2; D not certain. Germline lookup yields CDR1 MDHEN and CDR2 SYDVKM. There are 14 residues in the CDR3. The V end lost 4 bases, the J end lost 4 bases, and 13 bases lay between the germline ends.

This clone was seen just once. V gene TRBV9 combines with J gene TRBJ2-2; a weak D match, TRBD2 (5 bases). The CDR3 covers 19 residues. V lost 0 bases to trimming and J lost 1 base, with 19 bases between them. Germline assignment: CDR1 SGDLS and CDR2 YYNGEE. The CDR3 loop reads CASSVEGLRGPGNTGELFF. The CDR3 DNA reads TGTGCCAGCAGCGTAGAAGGGCTCCGAGGGCCCGGGAACACCGGGGAGCTGTTTTTT.

This sequence joins TRBV18 and TRBJ1-5; no firm D call. Trimming pared 5 bases from V and 3 bases from J, leaving 8 bases between. Germline lookup yields CDR1 KGHSH and CDR2 LQKENI. The CDR3 loop spans 13 amino acids. Here the CDR3 DNA reads TGTGCCAGCTCAGCGGGGAACAATCAGCCCCAGCATTTT. Protein sequence: CASSAGNNQPQHF.

The V gene is TRBV27, the J gene TRBJ2-5; 9 nucleotides agree with TRBD2. The ends lost 6 bases at V and 5 bases at J; junction bases unmatched: 4. The CDR3 length is 13 residues. Per germline, CDR1 MNHEY and CDR2 SMNVEV (reference sequence). The CDR3 bases are TGTGCCAGCAGGCGGGGGGGATGGGAGACCCAGTACTTC. Its protein is CASRRGGWETQYF.

This chain connects TRBV30 to TRBJ1-1; no clear D gene. The CDR3 runs 11 residues. Deletions cut 0 bases from V and 8 bases from J, with 7 bases between. The V gene's germline CDR1 is GTSNPN and CDR2 SVGIG (reference sequence). The CDR3 nucleotides read TGTGCCTGGAGTGTACTGAGGGAAGCTTTCTTT. This encodes CAWSVLREAFF.

The CDR3 sequence: CASSSTGVGANVLTF. The CDR3 DNA follows: TGCGCCAGCAGCTCGACAGGGGTTGGGGCCAACGTCCTGACTTTC. The chain recombines TRBV5-1 with TRBJ2-6, with 8 bases aligning to TRBD1. Germline CDR1 and CDR2: SGHRS and YFSETQ. The V and J ends lost 3 bases and 3 bases, in that order; junction bases with no gene match: 2. CDR3 length: 15 amino acids.

The chain recombines TRBV2 with TRBJ2-7, with TRBD2 identical over 10 bases. The CDR3 extends over 17 amino acids. J gave up 0 bases and V 3 bases, and 8 bases lay outside the gene matches. Germline lookup yields CDR1 SNHLY and CDR2 FYNNEI. As DNA, the CDR3 is TGTGCCAGCAGTGAGAGGTTAAGACTAGCGGGCTCCTACGAGCAGTACTTC. Its protein product is CASSERLRLAGSYEQYF.

This rearrangement joins TRBV7-9 to TRBJ1-5; TRBD1 is a possible D gene (5 bases). Per germline, CDR1 SEHNR and CDR2 FQNEAQ (reference sequence). V was shortened by 3 bases and J by 3 bases, with 12 bases between the two germline ends. The CDR3 sequence is 15 residues long. CDR3 protein: CASSFGQGNNQPQHF. CDR3 sequence (DNA): TGTGCCAGCAGCTTTGGGCAGGGTAACAATCAGCCCCAGCATTTT. The full variable domain, its missing parts supplied by reference TRBV7-9 and TRBJ1-5, is DTGVSQNPRHKITKRGQNVTFRCDPISEHNRLYWYRQTLGQGPEFLTYFQNEAQLEKSRLLSDRFSAERPKGSFSTLEIQRTEQGDSAMYLCASSFGQGNNQPQHFGDGTRLSIL.

The table lists this clone with a count of one. The genes are TRBV10-3 and TRBJ2-2; TRBD2 agrees at 8 bases. Germline V CDR1 and CDR2: ENHRY, SYGVKD. CDR3 size: 15 residues. J gave up 0 bases and V 5 bases, and 2 bases lay outside the gene matches. In DNA, the CDR3 is TGTGCCATCAGTACTAGCGGAACGAACACCGGGGAGCTGTTTTTT. Amino acids: CAISTSGTNTGELFF.

The rearrangement links TRBV19 to TRBJ2-1; D is undetermined. The CDR3 contains 13 residues. V was pared by 7 bases and J by 6 bases, with 13 bases between. Germline V CDR1 and CDR2: LNHDA, SQIVND (reference sequence). CDR3 sequence reads: CASTLTLANEQFF. As DNA, the CDR3 is TGTGCCAGTACCCTGACTTTGGCCAATGAGCAGTTCTTC.

The V and J genes are TRBV7-9 and TRBJ1-2; 10 bases match TRBD1. CDR1 and CDR2 from the germline V gene are SEHNR and FQNEAQ (reference sequence). V lost 7 bases and J lost 6; bases outside the gene matches: 14. The CDR3 runs 16 residues. The CDR3 spells CASISGDRGSWDGYTF. CDR3 nucleotides: TGTGCCAGCATCTCAGGGGACAGGGGATCTTGGGATGGCTACACCTTC.

This rearrangement joins TRBV6-4 to TRBJ2-1; 8 bases map to TRBD2. V gave up 6 bases and J gave up 1 base; unmatched junction bases: 5. This CDR3 has 15 amino acids. Germline V gene data show CDR1 as MRHNA and CDR2 as SNTAGT. In DNA form, the CDR3 reads TGTGCCAGCAGCCCACGGGAGGGGTCCTACAATGAGCAGTTCTTC. Translating gives CASSPREGSYNEQFF.

The chain recombines TRBV27 with TRBJ2-1; possibly TRBD2 for D (5 bases). The V end lost 7 bases, the J end lost 4 bases, and 17 bases lay between the germline ends. Germline V CDR1 and CDR2: MNHEY, SMNVEV (reference sequence). The CDR3 spans 15 residues. The chain's CDR3 is CASKSRGGFYNEQFF. The CDR3 region has the DNA TGTGCCAGCAAATCTCGCGGAGGATTTTACAATGAGCAGTTCTTC.